A selection of T cell receptor beta chains follows, all from one sample in a study of cytomegalovirus exposure and HLA in healthy donors. Method: immunoSEQ multiplex PCR; TCRdb's copy keeps in-frame clones and lacks some. The sample consists of about 63,000 clones, about 76% of them appearing once. The sample was PBMCs. The receptors were gathered from a man aged 45 to 65 in good health and CMV-seronegative. CDR3s include the opening cysteine and the closing phenylalanine or tryptophan. The D gene is left open where the match is weak. The size field is filled for only some rows; it gives once, few, many or a size class.

v_call: TRBV28; clone_size: .; j_call: TRBJ2-1; d_call: TRBD2; cdr3_length: 16; cdr3_aa: CASTRTGTSRYNEQFF; cdr3_nt: TGTGCCAGCACCCGAACCGGGACTAGCAGGTACAATGAGCAGTTCTTC
v_call: TRBV5-1; clone_size: .; j_call: TRBJ2-1; d_call: .; cdr3_length: 15; cdr3_aa: CASSSTRNPYNEQFF; cdr3_nt: TGCGCCAGCAGCTCAACCAGAAACCCTTACAATGAGCAGTTCTTC
v_call: TRBV5-1; clone_size: .; j_call: TRBJ2-6; d_call: .; cdr3_length: 19; cdr3_aa: CASSLVGLGTPSGANVLTF; cdr3_nt: TGCGCCAGCAGCTTGGTGGGGCTGGGGACACCGTCTGGGGCCAACGTCCTGACTTTC
v_call: TRBV19; clone_size: few; j_call: TRBJ2-3; d_call: .; cdr3_length: 14; cdr3_aa: CASSISRGMDTQYF; cdr3_nt: TGTGCCAGTAGTATCTCTAGGGGCATGGATACGCAGTATTTT
v_call: TRBV6-6; clone_size: .; j_call: TRBJ2-3; d_call: .; cdr3_length: 12; cdr3_aa: CASSPLLDTQYF; cdr3_nt: TGTGCCAGCAGCCCCCTTTTGGATACGCAGTATTTT
v_call: TRBV9; clone_size: few; j_call: TRBJ2-1; d_call: TRBD1; cdr3_length: 16; cdr3_aa: CASSVRDRVSVGEQFF; cdr3_nt: TGTGCCAGCAGCGTCCGGGACAGGGTGTCTGTCGGTGAGCAGTTCTTC
v_call: TRBV5-1; clone_size: few; j_call: TRBJ1-1; d_call: TRBD1; cdr3_length: 15; cdr3_aa: CASSTRGRTNTEAFF; cdr3_nt: TGCGCCAGCAGCACCAGGGGGCGGACGAACACTGAAGCTTTCTTT
v_call: TRBV29-1; clone_size: .; j_call: TRBJ2-7; d_call: .; cdr3_length: 14; cdr3_aa: CSAVGGGAVYEQYF; cdr3_nt: TGCAGCGCCGTGGGAGGGGGGGCTGTCTACGAGCAGTACTTC
v_call: TRBV19; clone_size: few; j_call: TRBJ2-7; d_call: TRBD2; cdr3_length: 15; cdr3_aa: CASSMAGLAGLEQYF; cdr3_nt: TGTGCCAGTAGTATGGCCGGACTAGCGGGGCTCGAGCAGTACTTC
v_call: TRBV6-1; clone_size: .; j_call: TRBJ1-1; d_call: .; cdr3_length: 12; cdr3_aa: CASSGQVAEAFF; cdr3_nt: TGTGCCAGCAGTGGGCAGGTCGCTGAAGCTTTCTTT
v_call: TRBV9; clone_size: few; j_call: TRBJ1-4; d_call: .; cdr3_length: 16; cdr3_aa: CASSESPVRTNEKLFF; cdr3_nt: TGTGCCAGCAGCGAGAGCCCGGTGAGGACTAATGAAAAACTGTTTTTT
v_call: TRBV5-4; clone_size: .; j_call: TRBJ1-2; d_call: .; cdr3_length: 14; cdr3_aa: CASSQRETGYGYTF; cdr3_nt: TGTGCCAGCAGCCAAAGGGAGACGGGCTATGGCTACACCTTC
v_call: TRBV18; clone_size: .; j_call: TRBJ2-3; d_call: .; cdr3_length: 15; cdr3_aa: CASSPLQGRTDTQYF; cdr3_nt: TGTGCCAGCTCACCACTGCAGGGGCGCACAGATACGCAGTATTTT
v_call: TRBV27; clone_size: .; j_call: TRBJ1-2; d_call: .; cdr3_length: 12; cdr3_aa: CASSCRGCGYTF; cdr3_nt: TGTGCCAGCAGCTGCCGGGGGTGCGGCTACACCTTC
v_call: TRBV12-5; clone_size: few; j_call: TRBJ1-1; d_call: .; cdr3_length: 12; cdr3_aa: CASGPRQREAFF; cdr3_nt: TGTGCTAGTGGTCCGCGACAGCGTGAAGCTTTCTTT
v_call: TRBV9; clone_size: once; j_call: TRBJ1-3; d_call: .; cdr3_length: 13; cdr3_aa: CASSVVGGHTIYF; cdr3_nt: TGTGCCAGCAGCGTAGTCGGTGGGCACACCATATATTTT
v_call: TRBV28; clone_size: .; j_call: TRBJ2-5; d_call: TRBD2; cdr3_length: 19; cdr3_aa: CASSLVAVLAGGLGETQYF; cdr3_nt: TGTGCCAGCAGTTTAGTCGCGGTTCTAGCGGGGGGTTTGGGGGAGACCCAGTACTTC
v_call: TRBV5-6; clone_size: .; j_call: TRBJ2-7; d_call: .; cdr3_length: 16; cdr3_aa: CASSLGTVGPLYEQYF; cdr3_nt: TGTGCCAGCAGCTTGGGTACGGTCGGTCCCTTATACGAGCAGTACTTC
v_call: TRBV5-1; clone_size: few; j_call: TRBJ1-1; d_call: .; cdr3_length: 14; cdr3_aa: CASSLVAGNTEAFF; cdr3_nt: TGCGCCAGCAGCTTGGTGGCAGGGAACACTGAAGCTTTCTTT
v_call: TRBV13; clone_size: once; j_call: TRBJ1-1; d_call: .; cdr3_length: 11; cdr3_aa: CASSSYTEAFF; cdr3_nt: TGTGCCAGCAGCTCATACACTGAAGCTTTCTTT
v_call: TRBV9; clone_size: .; j_call: TRBJ2-5; d_call: TRBD2; cdr3_length: 16; cdr3_aa: CASSVAGLAVGETQYF; cdr3_nt: TGTGCCAGCAGCGTAGCGGGACTAGCGGTGGGAGAGACCCAGTACTTC
v_call: TRBV25-1; clone_size: .; j_call: TRBJ2-7; d_call: .; cdr3_length: 11; cdr3_aa: CASSRGYEQYF; cdr3_nt: TGTGCCAGCAGTAGGGGATACGAGCAGTACTTC
v_call: TRBV9; clone_size: .; j_call: TRBJ1-2; d_call: TRBD1; cdr3_length: 14; cdr3_aa: CASSRGRADYGYTF; cdr3_nt: TGTGCCAGCAGCAGGGGGCGCGCGGACTATGGCTACACCTTC
v_call: TRBV6-1; clone_size: .; j_call: TRBJ1-2; d_call: .; cdr3_length: 14; cdr3_aa: CASRESLGQYGYTF; cdr3_nt: TGTGCCAGCAGAGAGAGCCTCGGACAGTATGGCTACACCTTC
v_call: TRBV6-1; clone_size: few; j_call: TRBJ2-1; d_call: .; cdr3_length: 13; cdr3_aa: CASSPGRGNEQFF; cdr3_nt: TGTGCCAGCAGTCCTGGGAGAGGGAATGAGCAGTTCTTC
v_call: TRBV5-1; clone_size: few; j_call: TRBJ1-2; d_call: .; cdr3_length: 14; cdr3_aa: CASSLTGQTYGYTF; cdr3_nt: TGCGCCAGCAGCTTGACTGGACAGACTTATGGCTACACCTTC
v_call: TRBV29-1; clone_size: .; j_call: TRBJ2-5; d_call: TRBD1; cdr3_length: 15; cdr3_aa: CSVEGQSKHGWEQYF; cdr3_nt: TGCAGCGTTGAGGGACAGTCAAAACATGGGTGGGAGCAGTACTTC
v_call: TRBV30; clone_size: .; j_call: TRBJ1-1; d_call: .; cdr3_length: 13; cdr3_aa: CAWSRTLATEAFF; cdr3_nt: TGTGCCTGGAGTAGAACCCTAGCCACTGAAGCTTTCTTT
v_call: TRBV11-3; clone_size: .; j_call: TRBJ2-2; d_call: .; cdr3_length: 20; cdr3_aa: CASSLSTPTHGTLRTGELFF; cdr3_nt: TGTGCCAGCAGCTTATCGACCCCGACACACGGGACACTTCGCACCGGGGAGCTGTTTTTT
v_call: TRBV6-5; clone_size: few; j_call: TRBJ1-3; d_call: TRBD1; cdr3_length: 14; cdr3_aa: CASRQGLGGNTIYF; cdr3_nt: TGTGCCAGCAGACAGGGGCTTGGTGGAAACACCATATATTTT
v_call: TRBV9; clone_size: .; j_call: TRBJ2-6; d_call: TRBD1; cdr3_length: 17; cdr3_aa: CASSPDRGPSGANVLTF; cdr3_nt: TGTGCCAGCAGCCCCGACAGGGGCCCCTCTGGGGCCAACGTCCTGACTTTC
v_call: TRBV6-1; clone_size: .; j_call: TRBJ2-7; d_call: .; cdr3_length: 15; cdr3_aa: CASNLDTGANYEQYF; cdr3_nt: TGTGCCAGCAACTTGGACACCGGTGCCAACTACGAGCAGTACTTC
v_call: TRBV7-3; clone_size: .; j_call: TRBJ2-5; d_call: TRBD2; cdr3_length: 15; cdr3_aa: CASSLGAGGPETQYF; cdr3_nt: TGTGCCAGCAGCTTAGGAGCGGGGGGGCCAGAGACCCAGTACTTC
v_call: TRBV11-2; clone_size: .; j_call: TRBJ1-1; d_call: TRBD1; cdr3_length: 15; cdr3_aa: CASSVGQALALGAFF; cdr3_nt: TGTGCCAGCAGCGTCGGACAGGCCCTTGCCTTGGGTGCTTTCTTT
v_call: TRBV27; clone_size: .; j_call: TRBJ2-3; d_call: TRBD2; cdr3_length: 18; cdr3_aa: CASSLSIKLAGVLNTQYF; cdr3_nt: TGTGCCAGCAGTTTATCGATTAAACTAGCGGGGGTTTTGAATACGCAGTATTTT
v_call: TRBV2; clone_size: .; j_call: TRBJ2-5; d_call: .; cdr3_length: 13; cdr3_aa: CASSQDNQETQYF; cdr3_nt: TGTGCCAGCAGCCAAGACAACCAAGAGACCCAGTACTTC
v_call: TRBV5-1; clone_size: once; j_call: TRBJ2-5; d_call: .; cdr3_length: 14; cdr3_aa: CASSLWGLQETQYF; cdr3_nt: TGCGCCAGCAGCTTGTGGGGGCTGCAAGAGACCCAGTACTTC
v_call: TRBV2; clone_size: .; j_call: TRBJ2-7; d_call: .; cdr3_length: 13; cdr3_aa: CASSEVVSYEQYF; cdr3_nt: TGTGCCAGCAGTGAAGTCGTCTCCTACGAGCAGTACTTC
v_call: TRBV27; clone_size: .; j_call: TRBJ2-2; d_call: .; cdr3_length: 13; cdr3_aa: CASSLASTGELFF; cdr3_nt: TGTGCCAGCAGTCTCGCCAGCACCGGGGAGCTGTTTTTT
v_call: TRBV5-1; clone_size: .; j_call: TRBJ2-1; d_call: TRBD2; cdr3_length: 14; cdr3_aa: CASRVSGGYNEQFF; cdr3_nt: TGCGCCAGCAGGGTCAGCGGGGGTTACAATGAGCAGTTCTTC
v_call: TRBV18; clone_size: .; j_call: TRBJ1-6; d_call: TRBD1; cdr3_length: 15; cdr3_aa: CASSPRGLGLSPLHF; cdr3_nt: TGTGCCAGCTCACCCAGGGGGCTAGGTCTATCACCCCTCCACTTT
v_call: TRBV28; clone_size: .; j_call: TRBJ1-4; d_call: .; cdr3_length: 14; cdr3_aa: CASSYSRKGEKLFF; cdr3_nt: TGTGCCAGCAGTTATTCACGCAAGGGGGAAAAACTGTTTTTT
v_call: TRBV5-1; clone_size: .; j_call: TRBJ2-7; d_call: TRBD1; cdr3_length: 14; cdr3_aa: CASSPPGQTYEQYF; cdr3_nt: TGCGCCAGCAGCCCCCCGGGACAGACCTACGAGCAGTACTTC
v_call: TRBV5-8; clone_size: .; j_call: TRBJ2-2; d_call: .; cdr3_length: 13; cdr3_aa: CASSLTGFGELFF; cdr3_nt: TGTGCCAGCAGCCTAACAGGGTTCGGGGAGCTGTTTTTT
v_call: TRBV7-3; clone_size: .; j_call: TRBJ2-2; d_call: TRBD2; cdr3_length: 17; cdr3_aa: CASSLDLAGGPGGELFF; cdr3_nt: TGTGCCAGCAGCTTAGATCTAGCGGGGGGGCCCGGCGGGGAGCTGTTTTTT